A selection of T cell receptor beta chains follows, all from one sample in a study of regulatory T cells in long-lasting Graves disease. TCRdb recomputed calls from the multiplex PCR reads with MiXCR, one row per CDR3 protein. The sample records 700,000 or so distinct CDR3 sequences, about 32% being singletons. This sample comprised peripheral blood mononuclear cells (PBMCs), obtained when the disease was refractory, from a patient treated with antithyroid drugs. The source is a female donor with Graves disease. Each CDR3 is given with its conserved first and last residue. The order of the fields is clone size, CDR3 length, D gene, V gene, J gene, CDR3 protein, CDR3 DNA. D genes are given only for firm matches. Size is stated for part of the rows, as once, few or many counts, or as a class when the clone is expanded.

once	13	NA	TRBV14	TRBJ2-1	CASSQGVWREQFF	TGTGCCAGCAGCCAAGGCGTTTGGCGTGAGCAGTTCTTC
few	20	NA	TRBV6-2/TRBV6-3	TRBJ2-4	CASSYYRLATGQKAKNIQYF	TGTGCCAGCAGTTACTACCGTCTGGCGACAGGACAGAAAGCCAAAAACATTCAGTACTTC
NA	13	NA	TRBV12-3/TRBV12-4	TRBJ1-2	CASKTQGYYGYTF	TGTGCCAGCAAGACTCAGGGGTACTATGGCTACACCTTC
NA	15	NA	TRBV30	TRBJ2-7	CAWSVGGGGSDEQYF	TGTGCCTGGAGTGTAGGGGGCGGCGGGAGCGACGAGCAGTACTTC
few	13	TRBD1	TRBV24-1	TRBJ1-2	CATSEGTDYGYTF	TGTGCCACCAGTGAGGGGACAGACTATGGCTACACCTTC
NA	14	NA	TRBV20-1	TRBJ1-6	CSSTPVSYNSPLHF	TGCAGTTCTACCCCGGTATCCTATAATTCACCCCTCCACTTT
NA	14	TRBD2	TRBV11-2	TRBJ2-2	CASSIRGGTGELFF	TGTGCCAGCTCTATTCGGGGGGGCACCGGGGAGCTGTTTTTT
many	17	TRBD1	TRBV28	TRBJ1-2	CASSFVALGQGAKSYTF	TGTGCCAGCAGTTTTGTCGCCTTAGGACAGGGGGCGAAAAGCTACACCTTC
NA	17	NA	TRBV11-2	TRBJ1-2	CASSFSGGSLLINGYTF	TGTGCCAGCAGCTTCAGTGGGGGCTCCCTTCTTATAAATGGCTACACCTTC
NA	13	NA	TRBV27	TRBJ1-1	CASSRRGVAEAFF	TGTGCCAGCAGTCGGAGGGGAGTAGCTGAAGCTTTCTTT
few	14	NA	TRBV2	TRBJ1-5	CASSEALLGGPQHF	TGTGCCAGCAGTGAAGCGCTTCTGGGTGGGCCCCAGCATTTT
many	15	NA	TRBV28	TRBJ1-2	CASSHRTGGRYGYTF	TGTGCCAGCAGTCATAGGACCGGCGGGCGCTATGGCTACACCTTC
few	15	TRBD1	TRBV27	TRBJ1-2	CASSNTGTDYYGYTF	TGTGCCAGCAGTAATACCGGGACAGACTACTATGGCTACACCTTC
many	14	NA	TRBV7-9	TRBJ2-5	CASSLVGRPETQYF	TGTGCCAGCAGCTTAGTGGGCAGGCCAGAGACCCAGTACTTC